These T cell receptor beta chains were read from a single sample in a study of blood T cell repertoires in COVID-19. TCRdb's copy holds only in-frame clones and misses some; the assay was immunoSEQ multiplex PCR. The top ten clones hold roughly 1% of a sample with roughly 480,000 clones, about 88% of them seen once. The sequenced sample consisted of peripheral blood. These receptors were obtained from a man aged 18 to 29 with COVID-19, enrolled during active disease. CDR3s leave out the opening cysteine and the closing phenylalanine or tryptophan.

j_gene | v_gene | CDR3aa
TRBJ1-1 | TRBV5-5 | ASSLMTGMNTEAF
TRBJ2-4 | TRBV2 | ASNREVKNIQY
TRBJ2-3 | TRBV5-4 | ASSLGLSTDTQY
TRBJ1-5 | TRBV7-2 | ASSFTGGRGQPQH
TRBJ1-6 | TRBV19 | ASRVQGANSPLH
TRBJ2-3 | TRBV12-3/TRBV12-4 | ASSGDRDTQY
TRBJ2-3 | TRBV2 | ASSGGAADTQY
TRBJ2-2 | TRBV7-3 | ASSLSGSGELF
TRBJ1-2 | TRBV7-9 | ASSLGTGTGGYT
TRBJ1-4 | TRBV5-1 | ASSFSGPDEKLF
TRBJ2-2 | TRBV5-1 | ASRDFSNTGELF
TRBJ2-1 | TRBV30 | AWSRGYNEQF
TRBJ2-1 | TRBV18 | ASSPDLPYANNEQF
TRBJ2-5 | TRBV4-2 | ASSPPGHPKETQY
TRBJ1-6 | TRBV18 | ASSPDREGSPLH
TRBJ2-7 | TRBV6-5 | ASRWGGRGSYEQY
TRBJ1-3 | TRBV5-1 | ASSLNAGGSGNTIY
TRBJ1-1 | TRBV30 | AWRGQVNTEAF
TRBJ1-3 | TRBV23-1 | ASKRGGTGRGNTIY
TRBJ2-7 | TRBV6-6 | ASGPSGTGAAYEQY
TRBJ2-7 | TRBV27 | ASSTGLSYEQY
TRBJ1-2 | TRBV4-1 | ASSPGGSNYGYT
TRBJ1-3 | TRBV2 | ASSGVGRPSGNTIY
TRBJ1-6 | TRBV15 | ATSREGGRSPLH
TRBJ2-3 | TRBV5-1 | ASSFGGSVSADTQY
TRBJ2-5 | TRBV29-1 | SVTGAPATQY
TRBJ2-2 | TRBV5-5 | ASSHRTSGRNTGELF